A single sample gave rise to the 17 T cell receptor beta chains below, sequenced in a study of T cells in localized non-small cell lung cancer. Some clones are missing from TCRdb's copy, which holds only in-frame ones; the method was immunoSEQ multiplex PCR. The sample carries under 40,000 clones, 93% recorded once. Sequencing was performed on peripheral blood, taken before any cancer treatment. Receptors originate from a female donor older than 55 with stage I lung adenocarcinoma.

The rearrangement links TRBV6-6 to TRBJ1-1, with 9 nucleotides matching TRBD1. The trim removed 8 bases at V and 4 bases at J, leaving 11 bases unmatched. The V gene's germline CDR1 is MNHNY and CDR2 SVGAGI (reference sequence). There are 15 residues in the CDR3. The CDR3 nucleotides are TGTGCCAGCCTCGGGACAGGGAGCATGAGCACTGAAGCTTTCTTT. Encoded protein: CASLGTGSMSTEAFF.

The CDR3: CAWALNYGYTF. DNA for the CDR3: TGTGCCTGGGCCCTTAACTATGGCTACACCTTC. The chain combines TRBV30 with TRBJ1-2; D gene ambiguous. V shed 5 bases and J shed 1 base, with 5 bases lying between them. Germline lookup yields CDR1 GTSNPN and CDR2 SVGIG (reference sequence). This CDR3 comprises 11 residues. Supplemented by reference TRBV30 and TRBJ1-2, the full variable domain reads SQTIHQWPATLVQPVGSPLSLECTVEGTSNPNLYWYRQAAGRGLQLLFYSVGIGQISSEVPQNLSASRPQDRQFILSSKKLLLSDSGFYLCAWALNYGYTFGSGTRLTVV.

The V and J genes are TRBV19 and TRBJ1-2, with 11 bases lining up with TRBD1. The ends lost 6 bases at V and 8 bases at J; junction bases unmatched: 8. From germline, CDR1 is LNHDA and CDR2 SQIVND (reference sequence). This CDR3 has 14 residues. The CDR3 region is CASRTGTGGWGYTF. CDR3 nucleotide sequence: TGTGCCAGTAGAACCGGGACAGGGGGTTGGGGCTACACCTTC.

The chain links TRBV6-5 to TRBJ2-3; D gene unclear. The germline V gene has CDR1 MNHEY and CDR2 SVGAGI. Trimming took off 0 bases at V and 4 bases at J, with 8 bases between the two ends. The CDR3 contains 14 residues. In DNA, the CDR3 is TGTGCCAGCAGTTACTCGAAATATGCAGATACGCAGTATTTT. Amino acid sequence: CASSYSKYADTQYF.

The chain couples TRBV6-5 to TRBJ2-7; the match to TRBD1 covers 9 bases. CDR3 length equals 15 residues. CDR1 and CDR2 from the germline V gene are MNHEY and SVGAGI. Trimming took 6 bases from V and 4 from J; bases not matched to a gene: 10. In DNA form, the CDR3 reads TGTGCCAGCAGATTCCCCGGGACAGGGAGTTACGAGCAGTACTTC. It translates to CASRFPGTGSYEQYF.

This clone was observed once. The chain is built from TRBV11-1 and TRBJ1-3; D gene uncertain. V lost 4 bases, J lost 0 bases, and 7 bases lay in between. Germline-derived CDR1 and CDR2 are SGHAT and FQDESV (reference sequence). The CDR3 is 14 residues long. The CDR3 is CASSSVLSGNTIYF. The CDR3 DNA sequence: TGTGCCAGCAGCTCCGTACTCTCTGGAAACACCATATATTTT.

This chain uses TRBV5-1 with TRBJ2-1; maybe TRBD1 (6 bases). From germline, CDR1 is SGHRS and CDR2 YFSETQ. This CDR3 is built from 16 residues. V was pared by 6 bases and J by 2 bases, with 18 bases between. The chain's CDR3 is CASTVSQGFPYNEQFF. DNA for the CDR3: TGCGCCAGCACCGTCTCCCAGGGGTTTCCCTACAATGAGCAGTTCTTC. The variable domain in full, with the rest retrieved from reference TRBV5-1 and TRBJ2-1, is KAGVTQTPRYLIKTRGQQVTLSCSPISGHRSVSWYQQTPGQGLQFLFEYFSETQRNKGNFPGRFSGRQFSNSRSEMNVSTLELGDSALYLCASTVSQGFPYNEQFFGPGTRLTVL.

This sequence joins TRBV2 and TRBJ2-3; D assignment may be TRBD1 or TRBD2 (5 bases each). The CDR3 spans 14 residues. Trimming stripped 3 bases from V and 7 bases from J, with 14 bases between. Germline values: CDR1 SNHLY, CDR2 FYNNEI. The CDR3 sequence is CASSDSLGTHTQYF. Here the CDR3 DNA reads TGTGCCAGCAGTGATAGTCTGGGGACGCATACGCAGTATTTT. Full variable domain (rest looked up from reference TRBV2 and TRBJ2-3): EPEVTQTPSHQVTQMGQEVILRCVPISNHLYFYWYRQILGQKVEFLVSFYNNEISEKSEIFDDQFSVERPDGSNFTLKIRSTKLEDSAMYFCASSDSLGTHTQYFGPGTRLTVL.

This chain connects TRBV11-1 to TRBJ1-2; TRBD1 matches 10 bases. The CDR3 contains 15 residues. V lost 0 bases to trimming and J lost 7 bases; unmatched junction nucleotides: 5. Germline assignment: CDR1 SGHAT and CDR2 FQDESV (reference sequence). The DNA of the CDR3 is TGTGCCAGCAGCTTAGCGGACGGGACAGGGGTTGGCTACACCTTC. Protein sequence: CASSLADGTGVGYTF. The whole variable domain, filled in from reference TRBV11-1 and TRBJ1-2, reads EAEVAQSPRYKITEKSQAVAFWCDPISGHATLYWYRQILGQGPELLVQFQDESVVDDSQLPKDRFSAERLKGVDSTLKIQPAELGDSAMYLCASSLADGTGVGYTFGSGTRLTVV.

The chain is built from TRBV4-2 and TRBJ2-3; D ambiguous. CDR1 and CDR2 (germline): LGHNA, YNFKEQ. CDR3 length: 13 amino acids. Trimming cost V 0 bases and J 5 bases, with 6 bases left between them. The CDR3 DNA sequence: TGTGCCAGCAGCCAAGATGAGGTAGATACGCAGTATTTT. Translated: CASSQDEVDTQYF.

The rearrangement links TRBV2 to TRBJ2-1; 12 bases line up with TRBD1. V lost 7 bases to trimming and J lost 10 bases; unmatched junction nucleotides: 8. The CDR3 sequence is 14 residues long. Germline lookup yields CDR1 SNHLY and CDR2 FYNNEI. CDR3 region: CASNRDRGQGEQFF. Here the CDR3 DNA reads TGTGCCAGCAATAGGGACAGGGGGCAAGGAGAGCAGTTCTTC.

The chain is built from TRBV11-2 and TRBJ1-2; 8 bases line up with TRBD1. Germline trimming cut 6 bases from V and 3 bases from J; bases unmatched to any gene: 6. CDR1 and CDR2 (germline): SGHAT, FQNNGV. The CDR3 has 14 amino acids. CDR3 nucleotides: TGTGCCAGCAGGTCAGGGGGCATGGACTATGGCTACACCTTC. This gives the protein CASRSGGMDYGYTF.

This rearrangement joins TRBV11-3 to TRBJ2-3, with D tentatively TRBD2 (6 bases). Germline lookup yields CDR1 SGHNT and CDR2 YENEEA. V was cut by 5 bases and J by 0 bases, with 15 bases left in between. The CDR3 runs to 16 residues. The CDR3 DNA sequence: TGTGCCAGCAGCCCACGTCTAGCGCCAAGCACAGATACGCAGTATTTT. Its protein product is CASSPRLAPSTDTQYF.

This rearrangement joins TRBV7-2 to TRBJ2-3, with D tentatively TRBD1 (5 bases). From germline, CDR1 is SGHTA and CDR2 FQGNSA. The CDR3 runs 12 residues. The V and J ends lost 2 bases and 7 bases respectively, with 7 bases between them. The DNA of the CDR3 is TGTGCCAGCAGCTTAAAGGGGAATACGCAGTATTTT. It specifies CASSLKGNTQYF.

The CDR3 DNA follows: TGTGCCAGCAATGAGAACTCTGGACAGGCCCGATTGGGAAACACCATATATTTT. Translated, it gives CASNENSGQARLGNTIYF. The genes are TRBV25-1 and TRBJ1-3; 7 bases align to TRBD1. Trimming removed 7 bases from V and 4 bases from J; junction bases left unmatched: 19. Germline assignment: CDR1 MGHDK and CDR2 SYGVNS. The CDR3 is 18 amino acids.

The V and J genes are TRBV19 and TRBJ1-5; 8 nucleotides agree with TRBD1. The length of the CDR3 is 15 residues. Germline assignment: CDR1 LNHDA and CDR2 SQIVND (reference sequence). With V trimmed by 5 bases and J by 3 bases, 6 bases remained unmatched. The CDR3 spells CASSFDRGDNQPQHF. For the CDR3, the DNA is TGTGCCAGTAGTTTCGACAGGGGTGACAATCAGCCCCAGCATTTT.

The rearrangement joins TRBV6-5 to TRBJ2-1; TRBD1 matches at 10 bases. V shed 2 bases, J shed 7 bases, and the junction held 5 bases outside the gene matches. CDR1 is MNHEY and CDR2 is SVGAGI in the germline V gene. The CDR3 consists of 15 residues. CDR3 loop: CASSYPGTGVNEQFF. The CDR3 nucleotides read TGTGCCAGCAGTTACCCCGGGACAGGGGTAAATGAGCAGTTCTTC.